The rows below give T cell receptor beta chains drawn from one sample of a study of T cell changes during pregnancy in multiple sclerosis. The repertoire was sequenced with immunoSEQ multiplex PCR; TCRdb's copy has only in-frame clones and lacks some. The sample contains just under 65,000 clones, around 90% of which appear only once. The material sequenced was peripheral blood, taken in the second trimester of pregnancy. The source of these receptors is a female donor in good health, enrolled as a control in a pregnancy study. CDR3s include the opening cysteine and the closing phenylalanine or tryptophan. A D gene is named only where the DNA matches it firmly. The listing skips clone size in some rows; elsewhere it reads once, few, many or a size class.

CDR3 protein | CDR3 DNA | J gene | V gene | D gene | clone size
CASSLGLAGPYEQYF | TGTGCCAGCAGCTTGGGACTAGCGGGACCCTACGAGCAGTACTTC | TRBJ2-7 | TRBV7-9 | TRBD2 | .
CASGLARQIHEQYF | TGTGCTAGTGGTTTGGCCAGACAGATCCACGAGCAGTACTTC | TRBJ2-7 | TRBV12-5 | . | .
CASSLRRGSEQYF | TGTGCCAGCAGCTTACGGCGGGGGAGCGAGCAGTACTTC | TRBJ2-7 | TRBV11-3 | TRBD2 | once
CASSDRDFQETQYF | TGTGCCAGCAGCGACCGGGACTTTCAAGAGACCCAGTACTTC | TRBJ2-5 | TRBV7-2 | . | .
CASSLQGNYGYTF | TGTGCCAGCAGCCTACAGGGAAACTATGGCTACACCTTC | TRBJ1-2 | TRBV7-2 | . | .
CASLEGNEQFF | TGTGCCAGCCTGGAGGGGAATGAGCAGTTCTTC | TRBJ2-1 | TRBV2 | . | .
CASSVMSGDTEAFF | TGTGCCAGCAGCGTGATGTCGGGGGACACTGAAGCTTTCTTT | TRBJ1-1 | TRBV9 | . | .
CASSEEAGWETQYF | TGTGCCAGCAGTGAAGAGGCAGGTTGGGAGACCCAGTACTTC | TRBJ2-5 | TRBV6-1 | . | .
CASSYSRTGGTDTQYF | TGTGCCAGCAGTTACTCCCGGACAGGGGGCACAGATACGCAGTATTTT | TRBJ2-3 | TRBV6-5 | TRBD1 | once
CASRGDRGLAQYF | TGTGCCAGCAGGGGGGACAGGGGATTGGCCCAGTACTTC | TRBJ2-5 | TRBV6-1 | TRBD1 | once
CASSRGGRSEQYF | TGTGCCAGCAGTCGGGGGGGGCGTTCAGAGCAGTACTTC | TRBJ2-7 | TRBV27 | TRBD2 | .
CASSLGLAGVYETQYF | TGTGCCAGCAGCTTGGGGCTAGCGGGAGTCTATGAGACCCAGTACTTC | TRBJ2-5 | TRBV5-6 | TRBD2 | .
CASSYSGRGRQPQHF | TGTGCCAGCAGTTACTCAGGCAGGGGGCGACAGCCCCAGCATTTT | TRBJ1-5 | TRBV6-5 | TRBD1 | .
CATSRERGYEQYF | TGTGCCACCAGCAGAGAGAGGGGGTACGAGCAGTACTTC | TRBJ2-7 | TRBV15 | . | once
CASSLEQGHHAFF | TGTGCCAGCAGCCTTGAACAGGGGCATCACGCTTTCTTT | TRBJ1-1 | TRBV5-4 | TRBD1 | .
CASRSVGIEQFF | TGTGCCAGCAGATCAGTTGGCATTGAGCAGTTCTTC | TRBJ2-1 | TRBV5-5 | . | .
CASSFLAGSFTEAFF | TGTGCCAGCAGCTTTTTGGCAGGGTCATTCACTGAAGCTTTCTTT | TRBJ1-1 | TRBV5-4 | . | .
CASSQDRNTDTQYF | TGCGCCAGCAGCCAAGACAGAAACACAGATACGCAGTATTTT | TRBJ2-3 | TRBV4-1 | . | .
CASSLDWDRESEQYF | TGTGCCAGCAGCTTGGACTGGGACAGGGAGTCCGAGCAGTACTTC | TRBJ2-7 | TRBV5-6 | TRBD1 | .
CASSAGGAPVSGNTIYF | TGTGCCAGCAGCGCGGGGGGAGCGCCCGTCTCTGGAAACACCATATATTTT | TRBJ1-3 | TRBV9 | . | .
CASSQDSDRPNTGELFF | TGTGCCAGCAGCCAAGATAGCGACAGGCCGAACACCGGGGAGCTGTTTTTT | TRBJ2-2 | TRBV4-2 | . | .
CASSSSGRGPSEQYF | TGTGCCAGCAGTTCGTCGGGCAGGGGGCCCTCCGAGCAGTACTTC | TRBJ2-7 | TRBV6-5 | TRBD1 | .
CASSRRGNVNEKLFF | TGTGCCAGCAGCCGACGGGGGAACGTGAATGAAAAACTGTTTTTT | TRBJ1-4 | TRBV9 | . | once
CASSPPNNEQFF | TGTGCCAGCAGCCCACCTAACAATGAGCAGTTCTTC | TRBJ2-1 | TRBV4-2 | . | .
CASSPTGRQETQYF | TGTGCCTCCTCCCCGACAGGGCGGCAAGAGACCCAGTACTTC | TRBJ2-5 | TRBV6-1 | TRBD1 | .
CASSEKLAGPGEQFF | TGTGCCAGCAGTGAAAAACTAGCGGGACCTGGTGAGCAGTTCTTC | TRBJ2-1 | TRBV2 | TRBD2 | once
CASSVGGLAGGLDYEQYF | TGTGCCAGCAGCGTAGGAGGGCTAGCGGGAGGCCTCGACTACGAGCAGTACTTC | TRBJ2-7 | TRBV9 | TRBD2 | .
CASSEVAGGQRKNEQFF | TGCGCCAGCAGTGAAGTAGCGGGGGGGCAAAGGAAAAATGAGCAGTTCTTC | TRBJ2-1 | TRBV10-1 | TRBD2 | .
CASSEGYEQYF | TGTGCCAGCAGCGAGGGTTACGAGCAGTACTTC | TRBJ2-7 | TRBV7-9 | . | .
CASSQGLTYEQYF | TGTGCCAGCAGCCAAGGACTTACCTACGAGCAGTACTTC | TRBJ2-7 | TRBV7-2 | . | .
CASSSRGSGTYEQYF | TGTGCCAGCAGCTCCCGAGGGAGCGGAACCTACGAGCAGTACTTC | TRBJ2-7 | TRBV5-5 | . | .
CASSAGTSGSYEQYF | TGCGCCAGCAGCGCGGGGACTAGCGGGAGTTACGAGCAGTACTTC | TRBJ2-7 | TRBV4-1 | TRBD2 | .
CASSLDRVGGSYNEQFF | TGTGCCAGCAGCTTGGACCGGGTGGGAGGCTCCTACAATGAGCAGTTCTTC | TRBJ2-1 | TRBV11-3 | . | .
CASSIGTSGRTDTQYF | TGCGCCAGCAGCATCGGGACTAGCGGCCGCACAGATACGCAGTATTTT | TRBJ2-3 | TRBV5-1 | TRBD2 | .
CASSQRTSGQETQYF | TGTGCCAGCAGCCAAAGGACTAGCGGTCAAGAGACCCAGTACTTC | TRBJ2-5 | TRBV5-4 | TRBD2 | .
CASSVDGGSREKLFF | TGTGCCAGCAGTGTCGACGGCGGTTCGAGGGAAAAACTGTTTTTT | TRBJ1-4 | TRBV2 | . | .
CASKEVTGGPGELFF | TGTGCCAGCAAGGAGGTGACAGGGGGCCCCGGGGAGCTGTTTTTT | TRBJ2-2 | TRBV2 | TRBD1 | .
CASSPGAPNYGYTF | TGTGCCAGCAGCCCAGGGGCCCCAAACTATGGCTACACCTTC | TRBJ1-2 | TRBV9 | . | once